The 14 T cell receptor beta chains listed next were all sequenced from one sample in a study of shared clonotypes between healthy human individuals. Clones were sequenced by immunoSEQ multiplex PCR, and TCRdb holds only the in-frame ones, with some missing. The profile covers about 2.4 million clones, with approximately 93% appearing a single time and roughly 0.36% taken by the ten largest. Material for sequencing was naive CD4+ T cells from PBMCs. The subset denotes: CD45RA+ positively selected. Receptor source: a man aged 18 to 30 in good health. Some clones in this sample may be carry-over from other donors' samples.

V and J are TRBV7-9 and TRBJ2-3, with unresolved D. V was clipped by 1 base and J by 4 bases, with 9 bases between them. CDR1 and CDR2 from the germline V gene are SEHNR and FQNEAQ (reference sequence). There are 14 residues in the CDR3. This CDR3 is CASSLDSSADTQYF. The CDR3 DNA reads as TGTGCCAGCAGCTTAGATTCTTCGGCAGATACGCAGTATTTT.

The CDR3: CASSQGGGWSPYEQYF. Written as DNA, the CDR3 is TGCGCCAGCAGCCAGGGGGGTGGATGGTCCCCCTACGAGCAGTACTTC. The chain employs TRBV4-1 and TRBJ2-5, with D maybe TRBD2 (6 bases). The J call may be incorrect, as the DNA end agrees better with TRBJ2-7. This CDR3 has 16 residues. Germline assignment: CDR1 MGHRA and CDR2 YSYEKL.

This clone showed up just a few times. This chain uses TRBV7-6 with TRBJ1-5, with TRBD1 as a possible D gene (6 bases). Looked up from germline, CDR1 is SGHVS and CDR2 is FNYEAQ. The V gene lost 1 base and the J gene lost 3 bases, with 10 bases spanning the gap. This CDR3 has 15 amino acids. CDR3 DNA sequence: TGTGCCAGCAGCTTAGGAGCAGGGGTCAATCAGCCCCAGCATTTT. Translated: CASSLGAGVNQPQHF.

The chain carries TRBV29-1 and TRBJ2-1, with TRBD2 matching 9 bases. Germline CDR1 is SQVTM and CDR2 is ANQGSEA. Unmatched junction bases numbered 15, after V lost 7 bases and J lost 8 bases. This CDR3 region has 15 residues. CDR3 loop: CSGRLAAQRLDEQFF. The CDR3 nucleotides are TGCAGCGGTAGACTAGCGGCACAAAGGCTGGATGAGCAGTTCTTC.

With respect to this clone: Other DNA sequences of this sample code for an identical CDR3. The V call is TRBV7-2, the J call TRBJ2-2; weak D call: TRBD2 (6 bases). CDR3 length: 15 residues. The germline gives CDR1 SGHTA, CDR2 FQGNSA. The V end lost 1 base, the J end lost 6 bases, and 12 bases lay between the germline ends. In DNA, the CDR3 is TGTGCCAGCAGCTTAGTACTAGCCGGGGCCGGGGAGCTGTTTTTT. Protein: CASSLVLAGAGELFF.

As for this clone: Other DNA sequences from this sample encode an identical CDR3 as well. The chain recombines TRBV29-1 with TRBJ1-2, with D possibly TRBD1 on 5 matching bases. The CDR3 has 12 amino acids. V shed 3 bases and J shed 4 bases, with 9 bases lying between them. The germline CDR1 and CDR2 sequences are SQVTM and ANQGSEA. In nucleotides, the CDR3 is TGCAGCGTTGAGGCAGGGAGCTATGGCTACACCTTC. It yields the protein CSVEAGSYGYTF. The full variable domain, its missing parts supplied by reference TRBV29-1 and TRBJ1-2, is SAVISQKPSRDICQRGTSLTIQCQVDSQVTMMFWYRQQPGQSLTLIATANQGSEATYESGFVIDKFPISRPNLTFSTLTVSNMSPEDSSIYLCSVEAGSYGYTFGSGTRLTVV.

CDR3 amino acids: CASSSGRSGNTIYF. The CDR3 DNA follows: TGTGCCAGCAGTTCAGGACGGAGTGGAAACACCATATATTTT. The gene calls are TRBV27 and TRBJ1-3; D unresolved. Trimming removed 4 bases from V and 3 bases from J, with 10 bases in between. The germline V gene has CDR1 MNHEY and CDR2 SMNVEV (reference sequence). This CDR3 region has 14 residues.

The chain employs TRBV6-6 and TRBJ2-7, with D unclear. CDR1 is MNHNY and CDR2 is SVGAGI in the germline V gene (reference sequence). CDR3 size: 16 residues. V was pared by 0 bases and J by 0 bases, with 12 bases between. DNA of the CDR3: TGTGCCAGCAGTTACTCGTCTATGGGAAGCTCCTACGAGCAGTACTTC. Protein: CASSYSSMGSSYEQYF.

This chain links TRBV6-1 with TRBJ2-7, with TRBD2 matching over 8 bases. V shed 7 bases and J 4 bases; nucleotides not matched to a gene: 12. CDR1 MNHNS and CDR2 SASEGT come from the germline V gene. The CDR3 length is 15 residues. The CDR3 DNA is TGTGCCAGCATTCGGCAAGCGGGAGTTATGTACGAGCAGTACTTC. As protein: CASIRQAGVMYEQYF.

This sequence joins TRBV6-5 and TRBJ2-7; 7 nucleotides line up with TRBD2. V lost 6 bases, J lost 2 bases, and 7 bases stayed unmatched. The germline V gene has CDR1 MNHEY and CDR2 SVGAGI. The CDR3 loop spans 14 amino acids. The CDR3 reads CASRLRGVTYEQYF. The DNA of the CDR3 is TGTGCCAGCAGACTACGGGGGGTGACCTACGAGCAGTACTTC.

This clone was detected once. The chain uses TRBV7-2 and TRBJ1-1; D call uncertain. Trimming stripped 1 base from V and 5 bases from J, with 11 bases between. The CDR3 covers 14 residues. The germline gives CDR1 SGHTA, CDR2 FQGNSA. CDR3 nucleotide sequence: TGTGCCAGCAGCTTAGGTCTTAGCGGGACTGAAGCTTTCTTT. Translated: CASSLGLSGTEAFF.

The rearrangement links TRBV6-1 to TRBJ2-3, with 9 bases fitting TRBD1. Germline V gives CDR1 MNHNS, CDR2 SASEGT. With 8 bases clipped from V and 0 bases from J, the junction kept 6 bases outside the gene matches. This CDR3 is built from 15 residues. The CDR3 spells CASRRQGVSTDTQYF. In DNA form, the CDR3 reads TGTGCCAGCCGCAGACAGGGGGTTAGCACAGATACGCAGTATTTT.

As to this clone: The sample contains more than one DNA sequence encoding this CDR3. V and J are TRBV9 and TRBJ2-1; TRBD1 matches at 11 bases. This CDR3 is built from 16 residues. Unmatched junction bases numbered 5, after V lost 2 bases and J lost 4 bases. From germline, CDR1 is SGDLS and CDR2 YYNGEE. The CDR3 loop is CASSVSGTGGYNEQFF. The DNA of the CDR3 is TGTGCCAGCAGCGTGTCCGGGACAGGGGGATACAATGAGCAGTTCTTC.

The CDR3 sequence: CASSDETRGSSQETQYF. The CDR3 nucleotides read TGTGCCAGCAGTGATGAGACCCGCGGGAGTAGCCAAGAGACCCAGTACTTC. The genes are TRBV2 and TRBJ2-5; 7 bases line up with TRBD2. J was trimmed by 1 base and V by 3 bases; bases with no gene match: 11. The CDR3 contains 17 residues. Looked up from germline, CDR1 is SNHLY and CDR2 is FYNNEI.